Described below is a single T cell receptor beta chain sequence and its context. The target antigen is unknown. TCRdb ran MiXCR on the RT-PCR reads and lists one entry per CDR3 protein. The sample yields 400,000 to 550,000 distinct CDR3 sequences, 25% seen once. The data derive from a study of response to subunit inactivated influenza vaccine. Germline V gives CDR1 SGHTA, CDR2 FQGNSA. The junction had 8 bases not matched to a gene; V was cut back by 5 bases and J by 6 bases. CDR3 size: 14 residues. Study observations and caveats: Each seasonal flu vaccination may recruit only limited new T cells, authors suggested.

The genes are TRBV7-2 and TRBJ2-7; 9 bases map to TRBD1. Source: CD4+ T cells sorted from PBMCs, taken around 5 days after vaccination. This TCR was recovered from a man in his fifties who received an inactivated influenza vaccine. The CDR3: CASSPRTGEGEQYF. The CDR3 nucleotides read TGTGCCAGCAGCCCGCGGACAGGGGAGGGCGAGCAGTACTTC.